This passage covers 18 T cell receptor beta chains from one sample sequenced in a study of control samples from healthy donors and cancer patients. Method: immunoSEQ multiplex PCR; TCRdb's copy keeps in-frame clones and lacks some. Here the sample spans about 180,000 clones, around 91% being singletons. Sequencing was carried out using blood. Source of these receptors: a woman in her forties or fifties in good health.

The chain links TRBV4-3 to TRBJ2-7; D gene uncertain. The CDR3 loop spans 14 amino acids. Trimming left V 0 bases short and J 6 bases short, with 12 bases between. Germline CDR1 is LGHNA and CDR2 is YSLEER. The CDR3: CASSQDTAGPEQYF. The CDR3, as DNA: TGCGCCAGCAGCCAAGATACGGCCGGGCCCGAGCAGTACTTC.

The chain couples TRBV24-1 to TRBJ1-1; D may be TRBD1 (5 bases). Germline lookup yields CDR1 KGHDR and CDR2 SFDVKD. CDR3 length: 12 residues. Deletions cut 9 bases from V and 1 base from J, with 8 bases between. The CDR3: CATAGGNTEAFF. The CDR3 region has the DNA TGTGCCACCGCCGGGGGGAACACTGAAGCTTTCTTT.

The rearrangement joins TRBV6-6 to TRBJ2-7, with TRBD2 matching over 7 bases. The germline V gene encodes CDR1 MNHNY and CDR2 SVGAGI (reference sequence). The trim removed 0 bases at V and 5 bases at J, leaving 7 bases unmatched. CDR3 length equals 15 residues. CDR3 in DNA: TGTGCCAGCAGTTACTCTGAGCGGGGTAGGCACGAGCAGTACTTC. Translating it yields CASSYSERGRHEQYF.

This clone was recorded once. The CDR3 DNA reads TGTGCCAGCAGCCCCGCCGGATCTGGGGCCAACGTCCTGACTTTC. As protein: CASSPAGSGANVLTF. The rearrangement links TRBV7-3 to TRBJ2-6; D uncertain. The CDR3 sequence is 15 residues long. V was clipped by 5 bases and J by 1 base, with 9 bases between them. Per the germline V gene, CDR1 is SGHTA and CDR2 is FQGTGA.

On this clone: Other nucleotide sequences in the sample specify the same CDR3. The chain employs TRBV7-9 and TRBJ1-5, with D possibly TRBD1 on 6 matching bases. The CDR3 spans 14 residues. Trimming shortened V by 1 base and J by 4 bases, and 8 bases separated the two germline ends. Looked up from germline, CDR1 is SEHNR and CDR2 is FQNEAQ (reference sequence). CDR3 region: CASSLEQGNQPQHF. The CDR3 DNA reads TGTGCCAGCAGCTTAGAGCAGGGGAATCAGCCCCAGCATTTT.

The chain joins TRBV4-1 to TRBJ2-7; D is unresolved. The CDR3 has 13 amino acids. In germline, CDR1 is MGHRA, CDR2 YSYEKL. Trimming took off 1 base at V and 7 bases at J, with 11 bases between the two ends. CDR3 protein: CASSQVVQEEQYF. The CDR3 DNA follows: TGCGCCAGCAGCCAAGTTGTTCAGGAGGAGCAGTACTTC.

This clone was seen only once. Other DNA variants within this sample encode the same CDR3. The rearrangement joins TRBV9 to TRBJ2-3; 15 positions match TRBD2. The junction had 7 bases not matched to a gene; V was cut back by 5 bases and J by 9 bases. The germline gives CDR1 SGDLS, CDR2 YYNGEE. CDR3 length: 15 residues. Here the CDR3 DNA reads TGTGCCAGCAGTGTCGGACTAGCGGGAGGGCCCACGCAGTATTTT. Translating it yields CASSVGLAGGPTQYF.

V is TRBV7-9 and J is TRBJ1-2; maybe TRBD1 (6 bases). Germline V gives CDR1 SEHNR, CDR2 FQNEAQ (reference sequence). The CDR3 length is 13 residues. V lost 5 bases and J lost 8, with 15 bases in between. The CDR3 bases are TGTGCCAGCAGCCTTCAGGGGTTTTCGGGCTACACCTTC. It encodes CASSLQGFSGYTF.

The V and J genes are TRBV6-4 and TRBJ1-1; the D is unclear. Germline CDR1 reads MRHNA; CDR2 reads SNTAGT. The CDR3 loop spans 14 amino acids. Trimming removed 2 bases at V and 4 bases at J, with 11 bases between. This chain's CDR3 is CASSDRVESTEAFF. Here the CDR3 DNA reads TGTGCCAGCAGTGACAGGGTAGAGAGCACTGAAGCTTTCTTT.

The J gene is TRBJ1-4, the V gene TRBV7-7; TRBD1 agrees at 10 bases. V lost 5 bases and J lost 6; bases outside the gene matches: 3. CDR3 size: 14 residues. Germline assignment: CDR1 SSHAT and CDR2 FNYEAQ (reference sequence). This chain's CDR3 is CASSPGTGDEKLFF. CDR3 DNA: TGTGCCAGCAGCCCCGGGACAGGGGATGAAAAACTGTTTTTT.

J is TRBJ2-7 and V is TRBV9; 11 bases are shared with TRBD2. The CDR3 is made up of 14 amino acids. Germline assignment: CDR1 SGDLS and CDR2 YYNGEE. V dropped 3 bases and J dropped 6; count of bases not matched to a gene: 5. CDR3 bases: TGTGCCAGCAGCGGAACTAGCGGGAGTTCCGAGCAGTACTTC. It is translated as CASSGTSGSSEQYF.

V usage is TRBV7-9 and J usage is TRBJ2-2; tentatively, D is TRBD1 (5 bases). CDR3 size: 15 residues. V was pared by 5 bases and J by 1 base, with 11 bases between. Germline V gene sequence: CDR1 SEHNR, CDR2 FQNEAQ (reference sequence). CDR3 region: CASSEVTGNTGELFF. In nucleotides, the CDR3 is TGTGCCAGCAGCGAAGTTACAGGGAACACCGGGGAGCTGTTTTTT.

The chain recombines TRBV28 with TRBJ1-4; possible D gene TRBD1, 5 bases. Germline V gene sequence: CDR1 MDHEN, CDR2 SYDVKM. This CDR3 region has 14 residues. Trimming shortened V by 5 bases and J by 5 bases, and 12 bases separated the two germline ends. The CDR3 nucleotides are TGTGCCAGCAGTCTAATTGGGGGGAATGAAAAACTGTTTTTT. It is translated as CASSLIGGNEKLFF.

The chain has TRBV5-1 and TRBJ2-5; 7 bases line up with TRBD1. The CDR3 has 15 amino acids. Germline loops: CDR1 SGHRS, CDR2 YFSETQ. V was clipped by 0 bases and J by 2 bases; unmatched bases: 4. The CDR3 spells CASSLAGQLQETQYF. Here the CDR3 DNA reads TGCGCCAGCAGCTTGGCGGGACAGCTTCAAGAGACCCAGTACTTC.

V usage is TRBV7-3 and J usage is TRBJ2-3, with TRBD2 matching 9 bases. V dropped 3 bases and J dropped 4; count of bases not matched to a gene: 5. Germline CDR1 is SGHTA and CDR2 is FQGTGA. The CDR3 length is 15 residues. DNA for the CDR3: TGTGCCAGCAGCTTCGGGACTAGCTTTTCAGATACGCAGTATTTT. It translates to CASSFGTSFSDTQYF.

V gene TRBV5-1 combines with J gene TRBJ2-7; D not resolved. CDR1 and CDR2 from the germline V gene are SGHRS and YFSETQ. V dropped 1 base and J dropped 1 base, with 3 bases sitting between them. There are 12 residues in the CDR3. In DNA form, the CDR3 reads TGCGCCAGCAGCTTGACATCCTACGAGCAGTACTTC. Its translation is CASSLTSYEQYF.

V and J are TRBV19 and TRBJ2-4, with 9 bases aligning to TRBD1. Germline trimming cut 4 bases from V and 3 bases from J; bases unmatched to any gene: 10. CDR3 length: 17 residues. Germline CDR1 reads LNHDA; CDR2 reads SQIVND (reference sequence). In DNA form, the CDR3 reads TGTGCCAGTAGTACCATGACAGGGACAGGGAACAAAAACATTCAGTACTTC. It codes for CASSTMTGTGNKNIQYF.

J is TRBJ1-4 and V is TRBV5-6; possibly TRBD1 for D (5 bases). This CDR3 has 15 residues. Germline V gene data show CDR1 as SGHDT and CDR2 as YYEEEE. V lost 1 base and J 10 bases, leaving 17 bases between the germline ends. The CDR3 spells CASSLRGPTGGKLFF. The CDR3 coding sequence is TGTGCCAGCAGCTTGAGGGGCCCCACGGGGGGAAAACTGTTTTTT.